The T cell receptor (beta chain) described here comes from a study of cytomegalovirus exposure and HLA in healthy donors. For the study at large: HLA-typed donors were the source of tens of millions of unique TCRs, which an early data release held.

The germline V gene has CDR1 MNHNY and CDR2 SVGAGI (reference sequence). The CDR3 runs to 14 residues. The V end lost 5 bases, the J end lost 0 bases, and 8 bases lay between the germline ends. PCR involved 60 Vbeta and 13 Jbeta primers. The assay was immunoSEQ multiplex PCR, and TCRdb's table has in-frame clones only and misses some. The table lists 95,000 to 100,000 clones, 75% of them singletons. This rearrangement joins TRBV6-6 to TRBJ1-3; D remains ambiguous. The sequenced sample consisted of PBMCs. The TCR comes from a man aged 50-59 years in good health and CMV-seronegative. The CDR3 sequence is CASSPSYSGNTIYF. In nucleotides, the CDR3 is TGTGCCAGCAGTCCCAGTTACTCTGGAAACACCATATATTTT.